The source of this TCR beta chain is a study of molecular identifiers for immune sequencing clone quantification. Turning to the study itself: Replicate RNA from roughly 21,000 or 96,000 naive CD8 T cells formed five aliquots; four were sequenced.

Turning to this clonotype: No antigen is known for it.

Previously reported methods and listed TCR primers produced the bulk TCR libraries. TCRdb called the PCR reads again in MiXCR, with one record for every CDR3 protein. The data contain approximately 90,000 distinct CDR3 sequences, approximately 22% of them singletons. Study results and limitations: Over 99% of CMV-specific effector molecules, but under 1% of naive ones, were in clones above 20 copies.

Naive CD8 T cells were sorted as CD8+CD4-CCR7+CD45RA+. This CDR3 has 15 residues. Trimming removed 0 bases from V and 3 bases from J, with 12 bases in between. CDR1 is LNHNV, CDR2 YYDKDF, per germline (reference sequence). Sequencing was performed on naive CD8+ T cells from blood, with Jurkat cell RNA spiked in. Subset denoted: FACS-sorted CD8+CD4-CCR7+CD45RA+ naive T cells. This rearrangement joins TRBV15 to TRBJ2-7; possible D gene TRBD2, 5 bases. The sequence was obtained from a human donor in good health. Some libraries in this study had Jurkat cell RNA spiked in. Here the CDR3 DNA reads TGTGCCACCAGCAGAGATCCCTCGGGGAACTACGAGCAGTACTTC. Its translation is CATSRDPSGNYEQYF.